The present TCR beta chain was sequenced within a study of tumor-infiltrating lymphocytes in glioblastoma multiforme listed by TCRdb under 2017. With regard to the full study: The study tested whether intratumoral genomic heterogeneity fosters TIL diversity by jointly investigating somatic mutations, TIL diversity and immune response activity. General findings and caveats noted by the study authors: The authors noted that sorting T cells into functional subsets, which was not done in the study, would be a future improvement. Only one glioblastoma patient was included in the TCR and somatic mutation analysis, limiting generalizability. Clone frequencies may be distorted by RNA-based TCR sequencing because unequal numbers of TCR transcripts are carried by T cells.

The CDR3 is 15 amino acids in total, end residues counted. Left in the record is the CDR3 DNA by itself, 45 bases read in frame from the first base. The germline V gene (reference sequence) provides CDR1 SGHAT and CDR2 FQDESV. Points on this clonotype: The target of this receptor is not known. A read error is likely, as this CDR3 ends without the conserved phenylalanine or tryptophan.

For each of the approximately nine tumor samples, the AllPrep DNA/RNA mini kit was used to purify genomic DNA and total RNA simultaneously. All RNA had OD 260/280 ratios above 1.9 and RNA integrity numbers above 6.5. TCRB libraries were constructed from RNA through three rounds of nested multiplex PCR following a modified ARM-PCR protocol with multiple V-beta primers and a C-beta primer. TCRB-specific cDNA was synthesized from 0.5 ug total RNA with ProtoScript II Reverse Transcriptase and a C-beta primer. The description of the TCRB libraries did not mention any unique molecular identifiers. In the third PCR, barcodes and adapters were added over about 23 cycles with Deep VentR (exo-) polymerase, after which 250-500 bp bands were gel purified. TCRB libraries were sequenced with 250 bp paired-end reads on an Illumina HiSeq 2500. On the authors' methods: Reads were cleaned with Trimmomatic, merged with FLASH, assigned V, D and J segments with MiGEC, and analyzed with VDJtools. VDJtools was used to calculate the Shannon-Wiener diversity index, which quantified repertoire diversity. TCRdb trimmed public reads at Q25 via fastp, called clones via MiXCR and kept in-frame beta chains. Every CDR3 protein is listed once, alongside the most common genes and DNA of its rows. TCRdb, not the original authors, processed these V and J calls. The sample includes 9,000 to 10,000 distinct CDR3 sequences, with around 71% observed a single time. Less than 65% of the sample rests with the top ten.

The rearrangement combines TRBV11-1 with TRBJ2-7, with 13 bases matching TRBD2. The sequence came from a male donor with glioblastoma. Material for sequencing was brain tumor tissue. The DNA is TGTGTCAGCAGCAGGACTAGCGGGAGTGTCAACGAGCAGTACTCA. Translated, this gives CVSSRTSGSVNEQYS.